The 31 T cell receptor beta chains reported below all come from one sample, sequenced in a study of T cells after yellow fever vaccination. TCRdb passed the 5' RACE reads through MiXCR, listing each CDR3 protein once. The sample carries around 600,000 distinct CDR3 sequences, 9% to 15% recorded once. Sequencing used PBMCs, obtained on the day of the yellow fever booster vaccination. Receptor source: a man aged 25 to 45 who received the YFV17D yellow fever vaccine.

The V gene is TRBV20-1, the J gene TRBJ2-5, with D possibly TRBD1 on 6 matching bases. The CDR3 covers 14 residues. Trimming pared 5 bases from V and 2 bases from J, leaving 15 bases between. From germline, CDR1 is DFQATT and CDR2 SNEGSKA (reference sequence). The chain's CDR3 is CSAAWDTRQETQYF. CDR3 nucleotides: TGCAGTGCTGCCTGGGACACGAGACAAGAGACCCAGTACTTC.

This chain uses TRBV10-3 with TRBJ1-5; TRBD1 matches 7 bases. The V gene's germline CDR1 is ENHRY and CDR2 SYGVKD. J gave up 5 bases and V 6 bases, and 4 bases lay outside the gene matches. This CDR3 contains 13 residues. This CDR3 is CAISQGDHQPQHF. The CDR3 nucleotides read TGTGCCATCAGCCAGGGGGACCATCAGCCCCAGCATTTT.

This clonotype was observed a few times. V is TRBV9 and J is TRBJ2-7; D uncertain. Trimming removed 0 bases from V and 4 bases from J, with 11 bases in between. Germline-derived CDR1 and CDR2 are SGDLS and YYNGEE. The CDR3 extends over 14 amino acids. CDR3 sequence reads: CASSVAQVTYEQYF. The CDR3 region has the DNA TGTGCCAGCAGCGTAGCTCAGGTTACTTACGAGCAGTACTTC.

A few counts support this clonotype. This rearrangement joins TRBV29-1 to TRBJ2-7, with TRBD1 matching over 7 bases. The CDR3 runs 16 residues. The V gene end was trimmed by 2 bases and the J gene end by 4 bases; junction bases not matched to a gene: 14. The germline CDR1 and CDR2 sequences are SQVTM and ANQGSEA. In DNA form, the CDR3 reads TGCAGCGTTGAAATAAGGGCGACAGGGCGTGGGTACGAGCAGTACTTC. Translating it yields CSVEIRATGRGYEQYF.

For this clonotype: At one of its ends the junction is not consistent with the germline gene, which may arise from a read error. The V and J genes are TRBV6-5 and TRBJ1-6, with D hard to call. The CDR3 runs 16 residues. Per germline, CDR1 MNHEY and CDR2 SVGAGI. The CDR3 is CASSYSTSDDNSTLHF. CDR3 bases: TGTGCCAGCAGTTACTCGACGTCCGACGATAATTCAACCCTCCACTTT.

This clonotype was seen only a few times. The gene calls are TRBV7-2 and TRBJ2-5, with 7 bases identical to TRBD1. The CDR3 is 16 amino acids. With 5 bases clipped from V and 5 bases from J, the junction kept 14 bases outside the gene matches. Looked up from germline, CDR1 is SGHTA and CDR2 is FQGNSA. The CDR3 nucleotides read TGTGCCAGCAGCCCATACCGTAAGGGGGCTGGGGAGACCCAGTACTTC. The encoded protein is CASSPYRKGAGETQYF. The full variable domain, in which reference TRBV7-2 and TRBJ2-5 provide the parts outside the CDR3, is GAGVSQSPSNKVTEKGKDVELRCDPISGHTALYWYRQSLGQGLEFLIYFQGNSAPDKSGLPSDRFSAERTGGSVSTLTIQRTQQEDSAVYLCASSPYRKGAGETQYFGPGTRLLVL.

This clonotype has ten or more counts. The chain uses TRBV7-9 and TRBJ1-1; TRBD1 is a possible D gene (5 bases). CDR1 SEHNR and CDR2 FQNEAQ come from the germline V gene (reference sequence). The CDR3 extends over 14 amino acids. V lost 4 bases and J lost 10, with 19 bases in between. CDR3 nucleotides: TGTGCCAGCAGCTCCCGGGACGGTTATATGAGAGCTTTCTTT. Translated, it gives CASSSRDGYMRAFF. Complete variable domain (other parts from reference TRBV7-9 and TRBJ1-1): DTGVSQNPRHKITKRGQNVTFRCDPISEHNRLYWYRQTLGQGPEFLTYFQNEAQLEKSRLLSDRFSAERPKGSFSTLEIQRTEQGDSAMYLCASSSRDGYMRAFFGQGTRLTVV.

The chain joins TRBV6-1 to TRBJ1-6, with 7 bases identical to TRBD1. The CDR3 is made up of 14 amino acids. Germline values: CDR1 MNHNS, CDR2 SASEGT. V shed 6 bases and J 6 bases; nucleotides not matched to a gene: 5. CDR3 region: CASRVGQPNSPLHF. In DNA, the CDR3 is TGTGCCAGCAGGGTGGGACAGCCTAATTCACCCCTCCACTTT.

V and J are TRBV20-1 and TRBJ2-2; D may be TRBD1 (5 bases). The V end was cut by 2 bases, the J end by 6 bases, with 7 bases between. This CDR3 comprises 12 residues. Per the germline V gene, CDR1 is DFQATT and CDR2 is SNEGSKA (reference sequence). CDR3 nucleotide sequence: TGCAGTGCTAGAAGGGGTGCCGGGGAGCTGTTTTTT. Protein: CSARRGAGELFF.

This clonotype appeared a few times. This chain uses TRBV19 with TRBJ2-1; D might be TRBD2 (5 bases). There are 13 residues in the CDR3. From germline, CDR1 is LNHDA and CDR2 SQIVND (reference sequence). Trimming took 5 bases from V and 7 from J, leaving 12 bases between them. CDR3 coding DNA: TGTGCCAGTAGTCGTTCCGGGATGAATGAGCAGTTCTTC. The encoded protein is CASSRSGMNEQFF.

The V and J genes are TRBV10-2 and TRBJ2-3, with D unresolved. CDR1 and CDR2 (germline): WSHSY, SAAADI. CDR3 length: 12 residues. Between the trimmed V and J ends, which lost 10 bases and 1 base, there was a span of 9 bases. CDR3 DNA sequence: TGCGCCACCTGGGCCCGCACAGATACGCAGTATTTT. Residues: CATWARTDTQYF.

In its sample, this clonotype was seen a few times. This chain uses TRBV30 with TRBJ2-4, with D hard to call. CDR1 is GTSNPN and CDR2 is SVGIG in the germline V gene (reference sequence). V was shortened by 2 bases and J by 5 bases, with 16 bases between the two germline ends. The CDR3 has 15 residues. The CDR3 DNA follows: TGTGCCTGGAGTATGACCGGGCCGACTGAAAACATTCAGTACTTC. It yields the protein CAWSMTGPTENIQYF.

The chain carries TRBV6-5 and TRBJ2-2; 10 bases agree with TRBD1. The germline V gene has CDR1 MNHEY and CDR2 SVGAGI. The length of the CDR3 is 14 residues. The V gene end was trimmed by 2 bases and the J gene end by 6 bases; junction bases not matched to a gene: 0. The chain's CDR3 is CASSYGTGAGELFF. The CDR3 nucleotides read TGTGCCAGCAGTTACGGGACAGGGGCCGGGGAGCTGTTTTTT.

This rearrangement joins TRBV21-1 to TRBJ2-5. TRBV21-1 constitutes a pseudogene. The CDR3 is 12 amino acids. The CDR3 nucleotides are TGTGCCAGCAGCAAAGTCCTGGAGACCCAGTACTTC. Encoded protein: CASSKVLETQYF.

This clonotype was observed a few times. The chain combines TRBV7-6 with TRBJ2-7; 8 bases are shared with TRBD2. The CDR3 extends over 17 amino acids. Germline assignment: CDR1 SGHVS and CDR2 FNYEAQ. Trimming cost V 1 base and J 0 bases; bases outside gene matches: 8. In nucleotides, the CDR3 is TGTGCCAGCAGCTTAGTTGCGGGAGGCGGCTTCTCCTACGAGCAGTACTTC. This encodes CASSLVAGGGFSYEQYF.

The CDR3 loop is CASSLTRLGGTSETQYF. DNA for the CDR3: TGTGCCAGCAGCTTAACACGATTAGGAGGTACTTCAGAGACCCAGTACTTC. V is TRBV7-3 and J is TRBJ2-5, with D maybe TRBD2 (5 bases). The V and J ends lost 0 bases and 4 bases respectively, with 18 bases between them. The CDR3 runs to 17 residues. From germline, CDR1 is SGHTA and CDR2 FQGTGA.

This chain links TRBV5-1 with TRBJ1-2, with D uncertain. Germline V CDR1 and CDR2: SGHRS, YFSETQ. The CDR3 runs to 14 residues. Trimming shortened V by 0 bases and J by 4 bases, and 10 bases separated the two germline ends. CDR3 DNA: TGCGCCAGCAGCTTGGGACCACCGGGCTATGGCTACACCTTC. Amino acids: CASSLGPPGYGYTF.

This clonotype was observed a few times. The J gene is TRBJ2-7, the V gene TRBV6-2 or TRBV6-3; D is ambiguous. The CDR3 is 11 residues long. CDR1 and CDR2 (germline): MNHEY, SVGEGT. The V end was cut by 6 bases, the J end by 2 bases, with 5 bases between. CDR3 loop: CASSDAYEQYF. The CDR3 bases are TGTGCCAGCAGCGACGCCTACGAGCAGTACTTC.

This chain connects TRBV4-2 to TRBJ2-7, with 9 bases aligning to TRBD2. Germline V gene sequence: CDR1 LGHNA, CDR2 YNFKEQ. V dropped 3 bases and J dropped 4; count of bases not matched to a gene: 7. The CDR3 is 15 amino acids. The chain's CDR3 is CASSQEGLAGYEQYF. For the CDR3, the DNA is TGTGCCAGCAGCCAGGAGGGACTAGCAGGTTACGAGCAGTACTTC.

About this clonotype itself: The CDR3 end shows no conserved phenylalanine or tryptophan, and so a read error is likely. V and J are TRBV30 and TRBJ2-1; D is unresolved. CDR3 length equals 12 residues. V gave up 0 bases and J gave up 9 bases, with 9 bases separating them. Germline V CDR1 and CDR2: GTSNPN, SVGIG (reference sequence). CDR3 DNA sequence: TGTGCCTGGAGTGTGACGCCCGTTGAGCAGTTCTCC. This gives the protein CAWSVTPVEQFS.

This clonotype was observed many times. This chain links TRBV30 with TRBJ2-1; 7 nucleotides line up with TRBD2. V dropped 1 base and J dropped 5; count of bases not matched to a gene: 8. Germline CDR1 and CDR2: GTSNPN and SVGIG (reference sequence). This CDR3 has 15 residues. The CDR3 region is CAWSDGGGSDNEQFF. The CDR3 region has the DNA TGTGCCTGGAGTGATGGGGGGGGGTCCGACAATGAGCAGTTCTTC.

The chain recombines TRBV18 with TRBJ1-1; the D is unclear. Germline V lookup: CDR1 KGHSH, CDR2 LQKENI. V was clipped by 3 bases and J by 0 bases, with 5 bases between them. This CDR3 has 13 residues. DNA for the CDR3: TGTGCCAGCTCACCCGCCATGAACACTGAAGCTTTCTTT. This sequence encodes CASSPAMNTEAFF.

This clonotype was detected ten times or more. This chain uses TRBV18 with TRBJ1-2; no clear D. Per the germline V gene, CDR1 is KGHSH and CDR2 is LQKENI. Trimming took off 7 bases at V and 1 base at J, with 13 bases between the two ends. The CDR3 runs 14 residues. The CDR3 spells CASFASAGNYGYTF. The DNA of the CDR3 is TGTGCCAGCTTCGCAAGCGCGGGTAACTATGGCTACACCTTC.

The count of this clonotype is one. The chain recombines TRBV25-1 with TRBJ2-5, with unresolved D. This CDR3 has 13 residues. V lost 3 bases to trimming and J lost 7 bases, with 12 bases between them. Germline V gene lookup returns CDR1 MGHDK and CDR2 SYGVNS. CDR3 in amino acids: CASSDRRSGTQYF. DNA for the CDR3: TGTGCCAGCAGTGACAGGCGGTCAGGGACCCAGTACTTC.

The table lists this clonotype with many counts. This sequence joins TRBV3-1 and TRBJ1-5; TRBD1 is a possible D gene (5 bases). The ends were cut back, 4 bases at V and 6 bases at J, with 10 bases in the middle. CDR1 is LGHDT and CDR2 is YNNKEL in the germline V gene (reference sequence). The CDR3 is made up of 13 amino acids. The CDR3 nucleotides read TGTGCCAGCAGCCCCCAGGGAAGTCAGCCCCAGCATTTT. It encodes CASSPQGSQPQHF.

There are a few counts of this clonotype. CDR3 DNA sequence: TGTGCCAGCAGCTTCGGACTAGGCGGGTACAATGAGCAGTTCTTC. The encoded protein is CASSFGLGGYNEQFF. The rearrangement links TRBV5-6 to TRBJ2-1; 7 positions agree with TRBD2. The CDR3 covers 15 residues. V lost 2 bases and J lost 4; bases outside the gene matches: 6. Germline V gene lookup returns CDR1 SGHDT and CDR2 YYEEEE.

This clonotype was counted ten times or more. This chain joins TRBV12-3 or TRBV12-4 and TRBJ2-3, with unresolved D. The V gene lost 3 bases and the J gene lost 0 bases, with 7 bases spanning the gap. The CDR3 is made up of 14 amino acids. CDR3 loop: CASSFSYSTDTQYF. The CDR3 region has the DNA TGTGCCAGCAGTTTTTCTTACAGCACAGATACGCAGTATTTT.

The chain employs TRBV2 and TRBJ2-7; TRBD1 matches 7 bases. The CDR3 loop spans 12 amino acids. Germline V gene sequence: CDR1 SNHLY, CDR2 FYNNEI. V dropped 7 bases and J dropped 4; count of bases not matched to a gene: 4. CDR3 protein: CASNRDSYEQYF. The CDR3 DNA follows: TGTGCCAGCAACCGGGACAGTTACGAGCAGTACTTC. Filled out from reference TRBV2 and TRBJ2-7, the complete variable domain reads EPEVTQTPSHQVTQMGQEVILRCVPISNHLYFYWYRQILGQKVEFLVSFYNNEISEKSEIFDDQFSVERPDGSNFTLKIRSTKLEDSAMYFCASNRDSYEQYFGPGTRLTVT.

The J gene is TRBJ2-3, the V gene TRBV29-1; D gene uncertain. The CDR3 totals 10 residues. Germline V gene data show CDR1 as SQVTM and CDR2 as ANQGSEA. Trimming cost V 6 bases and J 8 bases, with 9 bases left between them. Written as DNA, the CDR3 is TGCAGCGTCGTAGGACCTACGCAGTATTTT. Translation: CSVVGPTQYF.

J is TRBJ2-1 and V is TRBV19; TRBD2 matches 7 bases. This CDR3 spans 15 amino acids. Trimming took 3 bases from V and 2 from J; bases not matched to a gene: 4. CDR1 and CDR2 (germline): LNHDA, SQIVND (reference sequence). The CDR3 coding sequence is TGTGCCAGTAGTATGGGCGGGAGCGCCTACAATGAGCAGTTCTTC. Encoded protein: CASSMGGSAYNEQFF.

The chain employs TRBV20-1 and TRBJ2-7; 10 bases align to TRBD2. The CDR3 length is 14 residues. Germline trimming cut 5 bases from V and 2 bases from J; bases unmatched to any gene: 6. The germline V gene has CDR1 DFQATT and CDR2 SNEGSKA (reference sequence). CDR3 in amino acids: CSALTSGTAYEQYF. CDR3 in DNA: TGCAGTGCTCTTACTAGCGGGACTGCCTACGAGCAGTACTTC.